This is a list of T cell receptor beta chains from one sample in a study of T cells in Graves' hyperthyroidism and ophthalmopathy. TCRdb independently ran MiXCR on the multiplex PCR reads; one entry per CDR3 protein. Here the sample spans over 400,000 distinct CDR3 sequences, 20% to 25% being singletons. The sample was blood. Every receptor here comes from a woman in her sixties or seventies with Graves' ophthalmopathy. The CDR3 runs from the conserved cysteine through the conserved F or W. Fields, in order: V gene, J gene, CDR3 protein.

TRBV5-1	TRBJ1-1	CASSLDRVVPEAFF
TRBV6-2/TRBV6-3	TRBJ1-5	CASSYGQVLVNQPQHF
TRBV4-2	TRBJ2-3	CASSLRQGTSTDTQYF
TRBV12-3/TRBV12-4	TRBJ2-7	CASSSLPAEGEKSYEQYF
TRBV7-9	TRBJ2-5	CASSFGAGGRETQYF
TRBV5-4	TRBJ2-5	CASSGVAGTQETQYF
TRBV27	TRBJ1-4	CASSLSFTDEKLFF
TRBV19	TRBJ1-2	CASSLGGRTNYGYTF
TRBV30	TRBJ2-7	CAWSVYDEQYF
TRBV20-1	TRBJ2-1	CSARSSSGSYNEQFF
TRBV24-1	TRBJ2-1	CATSGQKDNEQFF
TRBV28	TRBJ2-5	CASSPLGGGGETQYF
TRBV12-3/TRBV12-4	TRBJ2-4	CATGVGKNIQYF
TRBV6-1	TRBJ1-3	CASSDRAGNTIYF
TRBV7-3	TRBJ2-3	CASSYGQGKRSDTQYF
TRBV4-3	TRBJ2-6	CASSQELGYSGANVLTF
TRBV10-3	TRBJ2-4	CAISEQGAAIQYF
TRBV15	TRBJ2-1	CATSRGHDVGEQFF
TRBV28	TRBJ2-2	CASRVTGATGELFF
TRBV7-9	TRBJ1-2	CASSLDYDGYTF
TRBV9	TRBJ2-7	CASSVAWDSYEQYF
TRBV12-3/TRBV12-4	TRBJ1-3	CASSRGTPSGNTIYF
TRBV19	TRBJ1-1	CASSIDYPGAEAFF
TRBV20-1	TRBJ1-5	CSARLQPGFSNQPQHF
TRBV7-6	TRBJ2-7	CASSPGQGGPYEQYF
TRBV3-1	TRBJ2-2	CASSLRRDSFTGELFF
TRBV7-3	TRBJ2-3	CASSVLNTDTQYF
TRBV7-9	TRBJ1-2	CASSLGSAQGRGYTF
TRBV10-1	TRBJ1-1	CASRAPTVGGEAFF
TRBV7-3	TRBJ2-1	CASSLATSYNEQFF
TRBV30	TRBJ1-5	CAWSQGAANNQPQHF
TRBV29-1	TRBJ1-1	CSYLGQAWIGEAFF
TRBV10-3	TRBJ1-1	CAITDTAEMTEAFF
TRBV20-1	TRBJ2-1	CSAPGTSGNNEQFF
TRBV12-5	TRBJ2-2	CASGPGSRETGELFF
TRBV20-1	TRBJ2-7	CSAKGSLEIEQYF
TRBV3-1	TRBJ2-3	CASSQALPGTWPDTDTQYF
TRBV19	TRBJ1-5	CASSMLLGNRNQPQHF
TRBV3-1	TRBJ2-2	CASAGTGSSGELFF
TRBV28	TRBJ2-1	CASSLRLPPAIEQFF
TRBV7-2	TRBJ1-2	CASSLRSSRGYTF
TRBV28	TRBJ1-2	CASSLRQGSPNYGYTF
TRBV11-2	TRBJ2-1	CASSFRLSNEQFF
TRBV5-1	TRBJ1-2	CASSLGDAQGPYGYTF
TRBV9	TRBJ2-3	CASSVGLGLEGDTQYF
TRBV6-1	TRBJ1-6	CASSMTGNNSPLHF
TRBV7-2	TRBJ1-2	CASSLGTDYGYTF
TRBV2	TRBJ1-5	CASSEGGQDNQPQHF
TRBV18	TRBJ1-2	CASSPGEKTSPGDGYTF
TRBV7-2	TRBJ2-7	CASSLEVVGYSYEQYF
TRBV3-1	TRBJ2-5	CASLPGGTGGETQYF
TRBV6-6	TRBJ2-5	CASSYSRGGPETQYF
TRBV4-1	TRBJ1-5	CASSPMPGYSNQPQHF
TRBV5-1	TRBJ2-1	CASSLVGKPEQFF
TRBV6-1	TRBJ2-1	CASSEYSGRYYNEQFF
TRBV28	TRBJ1-1	CASSSGDPGVVAFF
TRBV28	TRBJ2-1	CASSPQTSGAYNEQFF
TRBV10-3	TRBJ1-1	CAISAWTNTEAFF
TRBV30	TRBJ1-1	CAWSVMTTEAFF